This T cell receptor beta chain is drawn from a study of blood T cell repertoires in COVID-19. The table came from immunoSEQ multiplex PCR; TCRdb's copy has only in-frame clones and leaves some out. Counted here are 100,000 to 150,000 clones, 86% occurring once; the ten biggest clones make up over 4.5%. CDR1 and CDR2 (germline): SQVTM, ANQGSEA. V lost 4 bases, J lost 4 bases, and 8 bases stayed unmatched. This CDR3 region has 14 residues. The receptor comes from a human donor in a cohort sampled during active COVID-19. Material for sequencing was peripheral blood. The chain employs TRBV29-1 and TRBJ1-2; 8 positions agree with TRBD1. Here the CDR3 DNA reads TGCAGCGTTGGATCCGGACAGGGCACCTATGGCTACACCTTC. Its translation: CSVGSGQGTYGYTF.